This T cell receptor (beta chain) was obtained from a study of T cells in women clearing cervical HPV infection. Study in general: Case blood was drawn a median about 150 days after lesion detection.

Profiled with immunoSEQ multiplex PCR; TCRdb holds only in-frame clones, not every one. The sample includes 35,000 to 45,000 clones. With respect to this clone: Read data end 3 residues before the CDR3 end; the end is taken from the germline J gene.

V dropped 3 bases and J dropped 2; count of bases not matched to a gene: 5. In germline, CDR1 is DFQATT, CDR2 SNEGSKA (reference sequence). This CDR3 is built from 15 residues. Source material: blood buffy coat. The chain has TRBV20-1 and TRBJ2-3; 10 positions agree with TRBD2. The TCR originated in a woman between 18 and 70 years old with a cervical HPV16 infection that either progressed to CIN3+ or cleared (not recorded which). CDR3 protein: CSASPSGGLTDTQYF. CDR3 DNA (partial): TGCAGTGCTAGCCCTAGCGGGGGCCTCACAGATACG.